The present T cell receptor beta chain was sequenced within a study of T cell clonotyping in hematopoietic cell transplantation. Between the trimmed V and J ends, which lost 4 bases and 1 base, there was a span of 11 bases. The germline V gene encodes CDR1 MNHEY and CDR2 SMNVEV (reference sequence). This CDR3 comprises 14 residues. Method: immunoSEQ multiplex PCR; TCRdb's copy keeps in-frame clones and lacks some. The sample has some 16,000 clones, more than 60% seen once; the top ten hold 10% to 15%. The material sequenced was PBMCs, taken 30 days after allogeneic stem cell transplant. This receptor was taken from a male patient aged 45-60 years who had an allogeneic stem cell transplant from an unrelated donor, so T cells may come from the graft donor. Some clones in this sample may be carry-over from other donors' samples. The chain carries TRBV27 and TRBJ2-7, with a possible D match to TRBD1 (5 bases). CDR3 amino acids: CASSSTTESYEQYF. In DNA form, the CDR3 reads TGTGCCAGCAGTTCAACGACAGAATCCTACGAGCAGTACTTC.